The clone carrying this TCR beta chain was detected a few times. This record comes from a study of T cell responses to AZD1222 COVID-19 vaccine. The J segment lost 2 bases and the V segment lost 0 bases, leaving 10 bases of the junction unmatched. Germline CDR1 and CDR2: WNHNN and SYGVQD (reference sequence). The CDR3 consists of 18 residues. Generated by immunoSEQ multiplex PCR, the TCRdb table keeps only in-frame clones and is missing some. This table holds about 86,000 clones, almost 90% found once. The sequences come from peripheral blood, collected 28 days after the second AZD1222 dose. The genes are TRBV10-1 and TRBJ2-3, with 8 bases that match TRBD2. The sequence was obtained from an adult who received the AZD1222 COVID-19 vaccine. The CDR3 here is CASSESRFSGTNTDTQYF. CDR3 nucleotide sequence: TGCGCCAGCAGTGAGTCGCGATTTAGCGGGACGAACACAGATACGCAGTATTTT.